The 9 T cell receptor beta chains listed next were all sequenced from one sample in a study of early T cells in non-severe SARS-CoV-2 infection. TCRdb re-called the 5' RACE reads with MiXCR, one entry per CDR3 protein. The sample contains 55,000 to 70,000 distinct CDR3 sequences, 4.9% of which appear only once. The sample was whole blood. The receptors stem from an adult who was a healthcare worker with PCR-confirmed SARS-CoV-2 infection or an uninfected control (not recorded which).

This clonotype was detected ten times or more. The V and J genes are TRBV12-3 or TRBV12-4 and TRBJ1-5; TRBD1 matches at 11 bases. Germline trimming cut 3 bases from V and 7 bases from J; bases unmatched to any gene: 2. The CDR3 is made up of 14 amino acids. CDR3 region: CASSFRDRGQPQHF. As DNA, the CDR3 is TGTGCCAGCAGTTTCCGGGACAGGGGGCAGCCCCAGCATTTT.

The sample holds many counts of this clonotype. The gene calls are TRBV24-1 and TRBJ1-5; D gene unclear. There are 14 residues in the CDR3. Germline assignment: CDR1 KGHDR and CDR2 SFDVKD. Trimming removed 4 bases from V and 0 bases from J, with 6 bases in between. CDR3 sequence reads: CATSDGYSNQPQHF. The CDR3 DNA reads as TGTGCCACCAGTGACGGATATAGCAATCAGCCCCAGCATTTT.

This clonotype was seen many times. J is TRBJ1-6 and V is TRBV30; D is perhaps TRBD1 (5 bases). This CDR3 comprises 16 residues. V shed 0 bases and J shed 2 bases, with 11 bases lying between them. Germline assignment: CDR1 GTSNPN and CDR2 SVGIG (reference sequence). The CDR3 sequence is CAWSVQGDPYNSPLHF. The CDR3 DNA follows: TGTGCCTGGAGTGTCCAGGGTGATCCCTATAATTCACCCCTCCACTTT.

There are many counts of this clonotype. This chain links TRBV7-2 with TRBJ2-3; perhaps TRBD2 as D (6 bases). Trimming took off 5 bases at V and 4 bases at J, with 13 bases between the two ends. The CDR3 length is 14 residues. The germline V gene encodes CDR1 SGHTA and CDR2 FQGNSA. In nucleotides, the CDR3 is TGTGCCAGCAGCCCCGGCGGGGCGGCAGATACGCAGTATTTT. Encoded protein: CASSPGGAADTQYF.

This clonotype was recorded at least ten times. The genes are TRBV7-9 and TRBJ1-1, with a possible D match to TRBD1 (6 bases). This CDR3 region has 14 residues. The V gene lost 5 bases and the J gene lost 2 bases, with 12 bases spanning the gap. In germline, CDR1 is SEHNR, CDR2 FQNEAQ (reference sequence). The CDR3 loop is CASSPRTDNTEAFF. In DNA, the CDR3 is TGTGCCAGCAGCCCCCGGACAGACAACACTGAAGCTTTCTTT.

This clonotype was detected many times. V gene TRBV2 combines with J gene TRBJ2-2; 7 nucleotides align to TRBD1. V gave up 6 bases and J gave up 2 bases; unmatched junction bases: 6. This CDR3 has 15 amino acids. Germline CDR1 and CDR2: SNHLY and FYNNEI. Here the CDR3 DNA reads TGTGCCAGCAGACGACAGGGTAGCAACACCGGGGAGCTGTTTTTT. Protein: CASRRQGSNTGELFF.

V gene TRBV2 combines with J gene TRBJ2-7; D perhaps matches TRBD2 (5 bases). Germline values: CDR1 SNHLY, CDR2 FYNNEI. V was cut by 5 bases and J by 2 bases, with 13 bases left in between. The CDR3 has 14 amino acids. The CDR3 reads CASSRASWAYEQYF. Written as DNA, the CDR3 is TGTGCCAGCAGTAGGGCTAGCTGGGCCTACGAGCAGTACTTC. The full variable domain, in which reference TRBV2 and TRBJ2-7 provide the parts outside the CDR3, is EPEVTQTPSHQVTQMGQEVILRCVPISNHLYFYWYRQILGQKVEFLVSFYNNEISEKSEIFDDQFSVERPDGSNFTLKIRSTKLEDSAMYFCASSRASWAYEQYFGPGTRLTVT.

CDR3 loop: CASSQGHLNSPLHF. CDR3 sequence (DNA): TGTGCCAGCAGCCAAGGGCATTTGAATTCACCCCTCCACTTT. The chain has TRBV3-1 and TRBJ1-6; D gene uncertain. Between the trimmed V and J ends, which lost 1 base and 7 bases, there was a span of 8 bases. This CDR3 has 14 residues. Germline values: CDR1 LGHDT, CDR2 YNNKEL (reference sequence).

This clonotype was found a few times. The chain employs TRBV11-2 and TRBJ2-2; D unresolved. Germline V gene lookup returns CDR1 SGHAT and CDR2 FQNNGV. This CDR3 contains 14 residues. V lost 0 bases and J lost 8, with 10 bases in between. The CDR3 nucleotides read TGTGCCAGCAGCTTAGATAGTATTAAGGGGGAGCTGTTTTTT. Residues: CASSLDSIKGELFF.